This passage covers 9 T cell receptor beta chains from one sample sequenced in a study of early T cells in non-severe SARS-CoV-2 infection. TCRdb re-derived calls from the 5' RACE reads in MiXCR, one entry per CDR3 protein. The sample holds 100,000 to 150,000 distinct CDR3 sequences, approximately 15% seen once. Sample: whole blood. These receptors were obtained from an adult who was a healthcare worker with PCR-confirmed SARS-CoV-2 infection or an uninfected control (not recorded which).

This clonotype was recorded at least ten times. The rearrangement joins TRBV9 to TRBJ2-3, with D tentatively TRBD1 (8 bases). Germline loops: CDR1 SGDLS, CDR2 YYNGEE. The CDR3 is 16 residues long. Deletions cut 4 bases from V and 3 bases from J, with 18 bases between. CDR3 sequence reads: CASSPPRGRGTDTQYF. The CDR3 DNA reads as TGTGCCAGCAGCCCTCCCAGGGGGCGGGGGACAGATACGCAGTATTTT.

The rearrangement uses TRBV19 and TRBJ1-5; a possible D gene is TRBD1 (5 bases). This CDR3 is built from 15 residues. Trimming cost V 5 bases and J 2 bases, with 13 bases left between them. Germline V CDR1 and CDR2: LNHDA, SQIVND (reference sequence). This CDR3 reads CASSPVVGGNQPQHF. The CDR3 DNA reads as TGTGCCAGTAGTCCCGTAGTAGGGGGCAATCAGCCCCAGCATTTT.

This clonotype was counted only a few times. The chain joins TRBV29-1 to TRBJ2-2; D not certain. This CDR3 spans 13 amino acids. Germline V gene data show CDR1 as SQVTM and CDR2 as ANQGSEA. The CDR3 loop reads CVVGWRGTGELFF. The CDR3 DNA follows: TGCGTCGTGGGATGGCGAGGCACCGGGGAGCTGTTTTTT.

Many counts were recorded for this clonotype. The chain uses TRBV3-1 and TRBJ1-2; no clear D. From germline, CDR1 is LGHDT and CDR2 YNNKEL (reference sequence). CDR3 size: 13 residues. Trimming cost V 0 bases and J 8 bases, with 10 bases left between them. CDR3 region: CASSQDRVGGYTF. CDR3 coding DNA: TGTGCCAGCAGCCAAGATCGAGTTGGGGGCTACACCTTC.

The chain is built from TRBV2 and TRBJ1-3, with 7 bases lining up with TRBD1. This CDR3 contains 13 residues. V lost 5 bases and J lost 7; bases outside the gene matches: 5. The germline V gene has CDR1 SNHLY and CDR2 FYNNEI. The CDR3 sequence: CASSLTGRNTIYF. In nucleotides, the CDR3 is TGTGCCAGCAGTCTGACAGGGCGGAACACCATATATTTT. Based on the CDR3 plus reference TRBV2 and TRBJ1-3, the full variable domain is EPEVTQTPSHQVTQMGQEVILRCVPISNHLYFYWYRQILGQKVEFLVSFYNNEISEKSEIFDDQFSVERPDGSNFTLKIRSTKLEDSAMYFCASSLTGRNTIYFGEGSWLTVV.

This clonotype was seen more than once but under ten times. The chain employs TRBV12-3 or TRBV12-4 and TRBJ2-3; D may correspond to TRBD1 or TRBD2 (5 bases each). The CDR3 has 15 residues. The V end lost 5 bases, the J end lost 2 bases, and 14 bases lay between the germline ends. The CDR3 spells CASSTLGALTDTQYF. In DNA form, the CDR3 reads TGTGCCAGCAGTACCCTCGGGGCTCTCACAGATACGCAGTATTTT.

The V and J genes are TRBV12-3 or TRBV12-4 and TRBJ2-5, with D possibly TRBD2 on 7 matching bases. The CDR3 consists of 15 residues. V dropped 6 bases and J dropped 3 bases, with 17 bases sitting between them. CDR3 DNA sequence: TGTGCCAGCAGGCCCCCAGGGGCGGGGGAAGAGACCCAGTACTTC. It yields the protein CASRPPGAGEETQYF.

This clonotype has at least ten counts. The chain carries TRBV5-1 and TRBJ1-2, with D uncertain. Germline V gene lookup returns CDR1 SGHRS and CDR2 YFSETQ. The CDR3 sequence is 14 residues long. The germline V and J ends were trimmed by 0 bases and 3 bases, with 9 bases remaining between them. CDR3 region: CASSLAGSHYGYTF. The CDR3 region has the DNA TGCGCCAGCAGCTTGGCGGGGTCCCACTATGGCTACACCTTC.

J is TRBJ2-1 and V is TRBV6-1; the D call may be TRBD1 or TRBD2 (6 bases each). Germline CDR1 reads MNHNS; CDR2 reads SASEGT. This CDR3 spans 11 amino acids. V dropped 7 bases and J dropped 10 bases, with 11 bases sitting between them. The CDR3 coding sequence is TGTGCCAGCAATGGGGGGCAAGAGCAGTTCTTC. This encodes CASNGGQEQFF.